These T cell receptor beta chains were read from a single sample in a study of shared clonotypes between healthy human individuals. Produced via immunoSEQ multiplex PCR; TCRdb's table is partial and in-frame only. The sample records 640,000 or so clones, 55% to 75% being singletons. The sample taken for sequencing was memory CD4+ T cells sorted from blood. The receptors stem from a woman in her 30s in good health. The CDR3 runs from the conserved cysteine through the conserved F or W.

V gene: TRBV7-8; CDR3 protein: CASSLASGQGLSLTNEKLFF
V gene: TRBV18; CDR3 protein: CASSRSSGLTSYEQYF
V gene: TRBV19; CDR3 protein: CASSIGVQAGYGYTF
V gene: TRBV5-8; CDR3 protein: CASSRQQYGGYTF
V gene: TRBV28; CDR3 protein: CASSFWGQRINYGYTF
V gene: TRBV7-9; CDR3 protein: CASGNPEPQHF
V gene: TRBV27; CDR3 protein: CATRSGSLSYNEQFF
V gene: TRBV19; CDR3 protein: CASSTHRGPTGELFF
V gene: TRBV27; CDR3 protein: CASSFSKERAERDTGELFF
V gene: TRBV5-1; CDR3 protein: CASSFSRDRGRVSGANVLTF
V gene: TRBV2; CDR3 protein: CASTGQIYEQYF
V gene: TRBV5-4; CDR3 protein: CASSPGQTCTDTQYF
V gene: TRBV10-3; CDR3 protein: CAISESTGDLNEQFF
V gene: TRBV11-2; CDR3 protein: CASSGTRNYEQYF
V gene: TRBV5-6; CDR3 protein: CASSRSTGYGYGYTF
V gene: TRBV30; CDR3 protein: CAWSEPNAGRRETQYF
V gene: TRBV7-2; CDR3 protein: CASSLSPGQGSYTF
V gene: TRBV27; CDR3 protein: CASSSPWERTRTDTQYF
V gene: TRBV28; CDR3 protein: CASRLGGNEKLFF
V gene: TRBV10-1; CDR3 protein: CASSDQGAIPTDTQYF
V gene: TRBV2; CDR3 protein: CASMGTGAGELFF
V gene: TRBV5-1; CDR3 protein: CATKRAGGLTDTQYF
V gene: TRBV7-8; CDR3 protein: CASSLAYRDSYYNEQFF
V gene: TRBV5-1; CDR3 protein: CASNGQGFGSEQYF
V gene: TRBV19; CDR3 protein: CASSPRTARGGTNQPQHF
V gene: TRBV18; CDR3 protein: CASSPTGAADTQYF
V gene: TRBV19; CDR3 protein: CASSIAGRNTGELFF
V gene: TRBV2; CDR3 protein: CASSEPGGRGEKLFF
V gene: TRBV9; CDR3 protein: CASSSASGTTYEQFF
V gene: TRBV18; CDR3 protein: CARTRGSYNEQFF
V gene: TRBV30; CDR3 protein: CAWTFLTAISYTF
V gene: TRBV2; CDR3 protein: CASSRDIGNTDTQYF
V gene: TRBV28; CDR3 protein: CASRNREGIRYSNQPQHF
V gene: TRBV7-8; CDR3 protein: CASSFSGRANEQYF
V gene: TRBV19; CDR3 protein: CATRPSAGTGNNEQFF
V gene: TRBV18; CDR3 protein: CASSPVAPGELFF
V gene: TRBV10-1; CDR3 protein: CASSDRGNQPQHF
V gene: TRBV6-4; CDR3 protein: CASRTGGQGAGQPQHF
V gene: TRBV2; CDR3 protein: CASSDSSGRVGEQYF
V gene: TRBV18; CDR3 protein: CASSPLPGELFF
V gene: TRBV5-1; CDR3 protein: CASCADSRSYNEQFF
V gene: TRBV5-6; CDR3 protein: CASSLGTSGIRNIQYF
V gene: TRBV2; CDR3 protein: CASSENHRAGELFF
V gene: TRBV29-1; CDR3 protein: CSGLAGGKDEQFF
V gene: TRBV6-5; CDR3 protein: CATTGGIGYEQYF
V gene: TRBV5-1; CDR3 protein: CASSFQANTGELFF
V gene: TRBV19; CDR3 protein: CASRRARTSMNTEAFF
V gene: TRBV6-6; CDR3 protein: CASSYASGSYEQYF